Given below is one T cell receptor beta chain in context. TCRdb keeps only in-frame clones here, not all; method: immunoSEQ multiplex PCR. The profile shows a few hundred thousand clones, roughly 85% of them singletons. This record belongs to a study of blood T cell repertoires in COVID-19. The wider study: T cells, B-cell-depleted T cells, or PBMCs provided the cDNA or gDNA that served as material.

Germline lookup yields CDR1 MGHRA and CDR2 YSYEKL. The CDR3 length is 17 residues. Trimming cost V 2 bases and J 4 bases, with 17 bases left between them. This TCR derives from a human donor in a cohort sampled during active COVID-19. The genes are TRBV4-1 and TRBJ1-4, with D possibly matching TRBD1 (6 bases). Material: peripheral blood. DNA of the CDR3: TGCGCCAGCAGCCAATTAGGGGGAAGAGCTCATAATGAAAAACTGTTTTTT. Its protein is CASSQLGGRAHNEKLFF.